A single TCR beta chain is shown here with its context. Its antigen is not known. The sample's time point: week 35, safety follow-up. It was 300 ug of mutant IDH1 20-mer peptide that made up each vaccine dose, given with topical imiquimod. This entry belongs to a study of a mutant IDH1 vaccine in newly diagnosed glioma. Germline loops: CDR1 LGHNA, CDR2 YNFKEQ. V was pared by 0 bases and J by 8 bases, with 16 bases between. The CDR3 has 15 residues. This table comes from immunoSEQ multiplex PCR, and its TCRdb copy is limited to in-frame clones, with some not included. Found here are tens of thousands of clones, around 86% of them singletons; the top ten hold roughly 2%.

The input for sequencing was PBMCs, taken from a glioma patient whose treatment included an IDH1 peptide vaccine. The clonotype originates from a man aged 25 to 40 with glioma. This sequence joins TRBV4-2 and TRBJ1-2; D possibly corresponds to TRBD1 (6 bases). CDR3 residues: CASSQDDIRGQGYTF. The CDR3 nucleotides are TGTGCCAGCAGCCAAGATGACATCCGGGGGCAAGGCTACACCTTC.